This record concerns one TCR beta chain sequence. The target antigen is unknown. These data belong to a study of graft-versus-host responses after intestinal transplantation. In the study overall: Each patient got anti-thymocyte globulin induction, then tacrolimus and steroids for two to four years.

Study outcomes and limitations: Some patients had graft-donor T cell macrochimerism. In their allografts, the ratios of graft-versus-host to host-versus-graft T cell clones were high. Recipient marrow held GvH clones, some first seen in ileum or blood. Early post-transplant declines in HvG were associated with peak levels of circulating GvH clones.

The table came from immunoSEQ multiplex PCR; TCRdb's copy has only in-frame clones and leaves some out. The sample lists 30,000 or so clones, about four fifths seen once, with roughly a fifth in the top ten. Germline V lookup: CDR1 SGHAT, CDR2 FQNNGV. This CDR3 is 15 amino acids long. The germline V and J ends were trimmed by 0 bases and 3 bases, with 10 bases remaining between them. The gene calls are TRBV11-2 and TRBJ2-3; TRBD1 is a possible D gene (6 bases). The clonotype was recovered from a human donor who received an intestinal transplant. Sequenced material: unstimulated CD8+ T cells sorted from spleen or lymph node cells, taken before intestinal transplant. The CDR3 reads CASSLEGAGTDTQYF. As DNA, the CDR3 is TGTGCCAGCAGCTTAGAGGGGGCCGGAACAGATACGCAGTATTTT.